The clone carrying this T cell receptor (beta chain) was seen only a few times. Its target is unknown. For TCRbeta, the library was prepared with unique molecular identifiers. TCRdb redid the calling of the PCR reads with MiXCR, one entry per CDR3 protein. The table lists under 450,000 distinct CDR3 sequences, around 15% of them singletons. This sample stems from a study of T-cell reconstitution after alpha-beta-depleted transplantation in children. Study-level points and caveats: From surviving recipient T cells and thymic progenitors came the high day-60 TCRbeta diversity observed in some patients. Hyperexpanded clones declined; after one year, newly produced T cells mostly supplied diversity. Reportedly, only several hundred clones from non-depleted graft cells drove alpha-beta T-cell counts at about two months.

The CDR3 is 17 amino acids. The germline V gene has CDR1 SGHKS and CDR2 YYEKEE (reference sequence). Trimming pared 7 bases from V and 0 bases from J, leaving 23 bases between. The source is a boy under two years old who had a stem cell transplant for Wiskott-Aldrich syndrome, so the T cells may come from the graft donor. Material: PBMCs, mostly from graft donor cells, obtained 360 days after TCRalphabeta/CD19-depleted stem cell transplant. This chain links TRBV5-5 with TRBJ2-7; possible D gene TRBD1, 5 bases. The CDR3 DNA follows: TGTGCCAGCCAATTGGGGCGACGGCCGTTAAGCTCCTACGAGCAGTACTTC. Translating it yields CASQLGRRPLSSYEQYF.